This T cell receptor beta chain was recovered during a study of T cell responses to AZD1222 COVID-19 vaccine. About the research overall: The analysis combined second doses at about 4 or about 12 weeks.

Study-level findings and limits: Baseline serostatus was positive in only a handful of AZD1222 recipients. No day 14 peak samples; only post-peak repertoires were characterized.

Data came from immunoSEQ multiplex PCR; TCRdb stores just in-frame clones and leaves some out. Of about 92,000 clones in the sample, around 90% are singletons; the top ten hold around 8%. As for this clone: Its specificity is unknown.

V was clipped by 6 bases and J by 6 bases, with 11 bases between them. Germline CDR1 reads SNHLY; CDR2 reads FYNNEI. The CDR3 extends over 12 amino acids. The receptor was isolated from an adult in good health. Sequencing used peripheral blood, obtained on day 0 of AZD1222 vaccination. The chain couples TRBV2 to TRBJ1-1; unclear D gene. Here the CDR3 DNA reads TGTGCCAGCAGAGTTGAGGGTCCTGAAGCTTTCTTT. Protein product: CASRVEGPEAFF.